This section outlines one TCR beta chain sequence together with its context. Its antigen is as yet unknown. The source of the sample is a study of T cells after yellow fever vaccination. TCRdb re-derived calls from the 5' RACE reads in MiXCR, one entry per CDR3 protein. The sample carries over 150,000 distinct CDR3 sequences, approximately 6.2% recorded once. V gave up 1 base and J gave up 8 bases, with 6 bases separating them. This CDR3 is built from 11 residues. In germline, CDR1 is DFQATT, CDR2 SNEGSKA (reference sequence). Study-wide points: Primary-vaccination clones mostly resurfaced post-booster (around 95% CD4, approximately 90% CD8). The secondary response showed a weaker magnitude and a faster peak, day 5 versus 15.

The clonotype was recovered from a man younger than 35 who received the YFV17D yellow fever vaccine. This chain connects TRBV20-1 to TRBJ2-1; possibly TRBD2 for D (5 bases). Sequencing was performed on CD4+ T cells sorted from PBMCs, taken on the day of the first yellow fever vaccination. The CDR3 region is CSARGGHEQFF. The CDR3 nucleotides read TGCAGTGCTAGAGGAGGGCATGAGCAGTTCTTC.